This TCR beta chain was profiled in a study of blood T cell dynamics during melanoma immunotherapy. This clone is a singleton in its sample. Its antigen is not identified. Sequencing was performed with immunoSEQ multiplex PCR; in TCRdb, only in-frame clones are kept and a portion is missing. The repertoire has about 17,000 clones, 65% to 90% of them found once; the top ten carry under 9%. The sample's time point: pre-treatment baseline. Apart from a couple of fast progressors, RECIST 1.1 response was judged 12 weeks post-infusion. Trimming stripped 3 bases from V and 1 base from J, with 10 bases between. Germline V lookup: CDR1 SGHRS, CDR2 YFSETQ. The CDR3 is 14 amino acids. Study findings and constraints: Disease-control patients' PBMC repertoires became either more clonal or more diverse at W3.

Material: blood, obtained from a patient treated with checkpoint blockade. This chain uses TRBV5-1 with TRBJ2-5; possible D gene TRBD1, 6 bases. This TCR was recovered from a human donor with melanoma. This CDR3 is CASSWTETQETQYF. CDR3 coding DNA: TGCGCCAGCAGCTGGACAGAAACCCAAGAGACCCAGTACTTC.